This T cell receptor beta chain was observed in a study of beta chain features in type 1 diabetes. Study as a whole: Age, gender and cell yields were similar between patients and healthy donors. Overall study results and limits: Shorter TCRB CDR3s, moderately but significantly so, marked every one of the four CD4+ subsets in Type 1 diabetes patients.

This clone was recorded at least ten times. The antigen is undetermined. Purities over 95% were achieved in all sorted populations. The whole isolated RNA underwent reverse transcription, so sequencing captured expressed TCRB transcripts. Only in-frame clones appear in the TCRdb table, and some are missing; sequencing was by immunoSEQ multiplex PCR. Here the sample spans 600,000 or so clones, over 13% being singletons. CDR1 SGHDN and CDR2 FVKESK come from the germline V gene. The ends lost 4 bases at V and 7 bases at J; junction bases unmatched: 4. The CDR3 loop spans 14 amino acids. Source material: naive CD4+ T cells from blood. The chain joins TRBV14 to TRBJ2-1; 10 nucleotides agree with TRBD2. The sequence was collected from a man aged 18 to 35 with type 1 diabetes. CDR3 coding DNA: TGTGCCAGCAGCCGGCAGACTAGCGGGAATGAGCAGTTCTTC. It specifies CASSRQTSGNEQFF.